The 13 T cell receptor beta chains below all came from one sample that was sequenced in a study of a mutant IDH1 vaccine in newly diagnosed glioma. This sample's time point: week 5, during vaccination. The study gave 300 ug of mutant IDH1 20-mer peptide per vaccine dose, with topical imiquimod. Only in-frame clones appear in the TCRdb table, and some are missing; sequencing was by immunoSEQ multiplex PCR. The repertoire holds about 83,000 clones, with around 90% as singletons. These receptors' antigens are unknown. The material sequenced was PBMCs, taken from a glioma patient whose treatment included an IDH1 peptide vaccine. These receptors all stem from a woman aged 45-60 years with glioma.

The chain uses TRBV18 and TRBJ2-1, with unresolved D. This CDR3 comprises 15 residues. Germline CDR1 reads KGHSH; CDR2 reads LQKENI. V lost 3 bases and J 2 bases, leaving 11 bases between the germline ends. The CDR3 is CASSPGMAAYNEQFF. CDR3 DNA: TGTGCCAGCTCACCGGGTATGGCGGCCTACAATGAGCAGTTCTTC.

The CDR3: CASSPGDTQYF. The CDR3 DNA is TGTGCCAGCAGCCCGGGGGATACGCAGTATTTT. V usage is TRBV11-2 and J usage is TRBJ2-3; D might be TRBD2 (5 bases). V was shortened by 5 bases and J by 6 bases, with 6 bases between the two germline ends. This CDR3 is built from 11 residues. Per germline, CDR1 SGHAT and CDR2 FQNNGV.

The chain recombines TRBV30 with TRBJ2-6; 9 nucleotides agree with TRBD1. V trimming: 3 bases; J trimming: 0 bases; junction bases outside the gene matches: 12. Germline CDR1 and CDR2: GTSNPN and SVGIG (reference sequence). The CDR3 consists of 19 residues. The chain's CDR3 is CAWRPHPGQGFSGANVLTF. DNA of the CDR3: TGTGCCTGGAGGCCCCACCCGGGACAGGGTTTCTCTGGGGCCAACGTCCTGACTTTC.

The chain combines TRBV2 with TRBJ1-5; D call uncertain. Germline V gene lookup returns CDR1 SNHLY and CDR2 FYNNEI. Trimming removed 6 bases from V and 6 bases from J, with 15 bases in between. This CDR3 contains 14 residues. CDR3 in DNA: TGTGCCAGCAGCGAAAAAGCGGTACGTCAGCCCCAGCATTTT. Translated, it gives CASSEKAVRQPQHF.

This CDR3 reads CASSPLRAEYF. Here the CDR3 DNA reads TGTGCCAGCAGCCCCCTGAGGGCGGAGTACTTC. This chain joins TRBV7-9 and TRBJ2-7; weak D call: TRBD2 (5 bases). The ends were cut back, 5 bases at V and 11 bases at J, with 13 bases in the middle. CDR3 length: 11 amino acids. Germline V gives CDR1 SEHNR, CDR2 FQNEAQ (reference sequence). Drawing the rest from reference TRBV7-9 and TRBJ2-7, the complete variable domain is DTGVSQNPRHKITKRGQNVTFRCDPISEHNRLYWYRQTLGQGPEFLTYFQNEAQLEKSRLLSDRFSAERPKGSFSTLEIQRTEQGDSAMYLCASSPLRAEYFGPGTRLTVT.

The genes are TRBV5-1 and TRBJ2-5; D may correspond to TRBD1 or TRBD2 (5 bases each). The germline V gene has CDR1 SGHRS and CDR2 YFSETQ. The CDR3 has 14 residues. V was cut by 1 base and J by 2 bases, with 9 bases left in between. The chain's CDR3 is CASSLQRGQETQYF. In nucleotides, the CDR3 is TGCGCCAGCAGCTTGCAGAGGGGTCAAGAGACCCAGTACTTC.

Here the CDR3 reads CASSLRGTEAFF. DNA for the CDR3: TGTGCCAGCAGCTTACGGGGGACTGAAGCTTTCTTT. V is TRBV7-6 and J is TRBJ1-1; TRBD1 might be the D (5 bases). The CDR3 runs 12 residues. Germline CDR1 is SGHVS and CDR2 is FNYEAQ. Trimming pared 2 bases from V and 5 bases from J, leaving 6 bases between.

Here the CDR3 reads CAISDQGDRENQPQHF. The CDR3 DNA reads as TGTGCCATCAGTGACCAGGGGGATCGAGAAAATCAGCCCCAGCATTTT. This chain links TRBV10-3 with TRBJ1-5, with 7 bases lining up with TRBD1. Germline CDR1 is ENHRY and CDR2 is SYGVKD. V lost 3 bases, J lost 4 bases, and 9 bases stayed unmatched. The length of the CDR3 is 16 residues.

The chain employs TRBV11-2 and TRBJ2-1, with D possibly being TRBD2 (5 bases). Trimming removed 5 bases at V and 4 bases at J, with 15 bases between. The CDR3 has 15 residues. Germline V CDR1 and CDR2: SGHAT, FQNNGV. Written as DNA, the CDR3 is TGTGCCAGCAGCCCCATGAGCGGAAATTACAATGAGCAGTTCTTC. Amino acids: CASSPMSGNYNEQFF.

This chain connects TRBV4-1 to TRBJ2-1; 7 positions agree with TRBD2. The CDR3 has 15 residues. Germline CDR1 is MGHRA and CDR2 is YSYEKL. V gave up 4 bases and J gave up 4 bases; unmatched junction bases: 7. The CDR3 nucleotides read TGCGCCAGCAGCCGGGAGGGGACTCCATACAATGAGCAGTTCTTC. Its protein product is CASSREGTPYNEQFF.

This clone was picked up one time. CDR3 sequence reads: CASTEGRVSETQYF. Written as DNA, the CDR3 is TGTGCCAGCACCGAGGGCAGGGTCTCGGAGACCCAGTACTTC. The chain is built from TRBV2 and TRBJ2-5; the D call may be TRBD1 or TRBD2 (5 bases each). The CDR3 covers 14 residues. V shed 7 bases and J shed 5 bases, with 17 bases lying between them. Germline CDR1 reads SNHLY; CDR2 reads FYNNEI.

The CDR3 DNA sequence: TGCGCCAGCAGCCCCACGACGAGTAGGAACACTGAAGCTTTCTTT. It yields the protein CASSPTTSRNTEAFF. The gene calls are TRBV5-1 and TRBJ1-1, with D hard to call. Germline CDR1 SGHRS, CDR2 YFSETQ. V lost 4 bases, J lost 1 base, and 14 bases lay in between. The CDR3 consists of 15 residues.

The CDR3 region has the DNA TGTGCCAGCAGCTTCTCTGCTGTGGGAAGCAATCAGCCCCAGCATTTT. Translation: CASSFSAVGSNQPQHF. This chain joins TRBV7-8 and TRBJ1-5, with D uncertain. CDR1 and CDR2 (germline): SGHVS, FQNEAQ. The CDR3 spans 16 residues. The ends were cut back, 3 bases at V and 1 base at J, with 13 bases in the middle.